The 16 T cell receptor beta chains in this list originate from one sample, sequenced in a study of shared clonotypes between healthy human individuals. Sequencing used immunoSEQ multiplex PCR; TCRdb keeps in-frame clones, though not all of them. This table has some 96,000 clones, about half appearing once. Sequencing was done on a sample of PBMCs. These receptors came from a woman between 35 and 50 years old in good health. Some clones in this sample may be carry-over from other donors' samples.

This clone came up a few times. The V gene is TRBV29-1, the J gene TRBJ2-7; no definite D call. Germline assignment: CDR1 SQVTM and CDR2 ANQGSEA. There are 13 residues in the CDR3. Between the trimmed V and J ends, which lost 3 bases and 2 bases, there was a span of 11 bases. As DNA, the CDR3 is TGCAGCGTTGATAAATTATCCCCCTACGAGCAGTACTTC. It specifies CSVDKLSPYEQYF.

The chain employs TRBV19 and TRBJ2-1; D ambiguous. The germline V gene encodes CDR1 LNHDA and CDR2 SQIVND (reference sequence). CDR3 length: 15 amino acids. V was cut by 3 bases and J by 2 bases, with 11 bases left in between. The CDR3 sequence is CASSISRLPYNEQFF. CDR3 coding DNA: TGTGCCAGTAGTATTTCAAGGTTACCCTACAATGAGCAGTTCTTC.

The genes are TRBV28 and TRBJ1-4; D perhaps matches TRBD1 (6 bases). This CDR3 is 15 amino acids long. V was pared by 6 bases and J by 3 bases, with 14 bases between. Germline V lookup: CDR1 MDHEN, CDR2 SYDVKM. The CDR3 protein is CASRRGGLANEKLFF. The CDR3 DNA sequence: TGTGCCAGCAGGAGGGGGGGGCTGGCTAATGAAAAACTGTTTTTT.

This clone was recorded many times. The chain is built from TRBV5-6 and TRBJ2-6; the D gene is possibly TRBD1 (6 bases). The CDR3 runs 17 residues. Trimming shortened V by 4 bases and J by 0 bases, and 14 bases separated the two germline ends. Germline CDR1 SGHDT, CDR2 YYEEEE. Written as DNA, the CDR3 is TGTGCCAGCAGCCCGGGACACCTAAGCTCTGGGGCCAACGTCCTGACTTTC. Its protein product is CASSPGHLSSGANVLTF.

Points on this clone: The germline gene is not matched at one end of the junction; a read error may be the cause. The chain employs TRBV7-7 and TRBJ2-3, with a weak D call TRBD1 (6 bases). Germline values: CDR1 SSHAT, CDR2 FNYEAQ (reference sequence). There are 15 residues in the CDR3. The chain's CDR3 is CASSFGAGGTDTQYF. CDR3 DNA sequence: TGTGCTAGCAGCTTCGGCGCAGGGGGCACAGATACGCAGTATTTT.

The chain employs TRBV4-3 and TRBJ2-3; D ambiguous. Germline assignment: CDR1 LGHNA and CDR2 YSLEER. Trimming took off 0 bases at V and 4 bases at J, with 8 bases between the two ends. The CDR3 runs 14 residues. DNA for the CDR3: TGCGCCAGCAGCCAAGAGCGTGGAGCAGATACGCAGTATTTT. Translating it yields CASSQERGADTQYF.

The rearrangement links TRBV5-4 to TRBJ2-2; TRBD2 matches at 11 bases. Germline-derived CDR1 and CDR2 are SGHNT and YYREEE (reference sequence). J lost 6 bases, V lost 4 bases, and 8 bases had no gene match. The CDR3 length is 16 residues. CDR3 region: CASSTRLSGRAGELFF. Written as DNA, the CDR3 is TGTGCCAGCAGCACCCGGCTTAGCGGGAGGGCCGGGGAGCTGTTTTTT.

The V call is TRBV4-3, the J call TRBJ2-6; D unclear. The length of the CDR3 is 14 residues. V shed 4 bases and J shed 4 bases, with 8 bases lying between them. Germline V gene sequence: CDR1 LGHNA, CDR2 YSLEER. This CDR3 reads CASSPGSGANVLTF. CDR3 sequence (DNA): TGCGCCAGCAGCCCAGGTTCAGGGGCCAACGTCCTGACTTTC.

The chain employs TRBV15 and TRBJ1-5; 7 nucleotides agree with TRBD1. Germline V gene data show CDR1 as LNHNV and CDR2 as YYDKDF (reference sequence). CDR3 length: 16 amino acids. The ends lost 2 bases at V and 2 bases at J; junction bases unmatched: 6. The chain's CDR3 is CATSRRRGEGNQPQHF. CDR3 nucleotide sequence: TGTGCCACCAGCAGACGCAGGGGGGAGGGCAATCAGCCCCAGCATTTT.

This clone occurred many times. The rearrangement uses TRBV15 and TRBJ2-3, with D possibly called TRBD1 or TRBD2 (5 bases each). CDR3 length: 15 residues. Deletions cut 1 base from V and 6 bases from J, with 14 bases between. CDR1 and CDR2 from the germline V gene are LNHNV and YYDKDF (reference sequence). The CDR3 region is CATSRARDGVDTQYF. The CDR3, as DNA: TGTGCCACCAGCAGAGCCCGGGACGGGGTGGATACGCAGTATTTT.

This clone was recorded a few times. The chain couples TRBV6-5 to TRBJ1-5; D ambiguous. This CDR3 has 13 residues. V lost 6 bases and J lost 0, with 6 bases in between. Germline V gene lookup returns CDR1 MNHEY and CDR2 SVGAGI. Here the CDR3 reads CASSYNSNQPQHF. CDR3 sequence (DNA): TGTGCCAGCAGCTACAATAGCAATCAGCCCCAGCATTTT.

The chain has TRBV9 and TRBJ2-1, with 10 bases that match TRBD2. The J segment lost 7 bases and the V segment lost 0 bases, leaving 4 bases of the junction unmatched. This CDR3 is 15 amino acids long. Germline V gene lookup returns CDR1 SGDLS and CDR2 YYNGEE. The CDR3 region has the DNA TGTGCCAGCAGCGTAGCAGCGGGAGGGAAGAATGAGCAGTTCTTC. Translation: CASSVAAGGKNEQFF.

This chain joins TRBV27 and TRBJ1-1; possibly TRBD1 for D (5 bases). The germline gives CDR1 MNHEY, CDR2 SMNVEV (reference sequence). This CDR3 region has 15 residues. V lost 5 bases, J lost 0 bases, and 13 bases lay in between. The CDR3 sequence is CASSRPGPMNTEAFF. DNA for the CDR3: TGTGCCAGCAGTCGCCCGGGACCCATGAACACTGAAGCTTTCTTT.

Many counts were recorded for this clone. The junction differs from germline at one of its ends, possibly a read error. The chain recombines TRBV30 with TRBJ2-2, with 7 bases lining up with TRBD2. Germline V gene sequence: CDR1 GTSNPN, CDR2 SVGIG (reference sequence). The CDR3 contains 15 residues. DNA for the CDR3: TGTGCCTGGATATTAGCGGGTCTTGACACCGGGAAGCTGTTTTTT. It encodes CAWILAGLDTGKLFF.

The table lists this clone with many counts. The chain recombines TRBV28 with TRBJ1-2; possibly TRBD1 for D (5 bases). Trimming removed 6 bases from V and 8 bases from J, with 16 bases in between. Germline V CDR1 and CDR2: MDHEN, SYDVKM. This CDR3 comprises 13 residues. This chain's CDR3 is CASSTGGIWGYTF. The CDR3 region has the DNA TGTGCCAGCAGCACCGGGGGGATATGGGGCTACACCTTC.

On this clone: A clone one base away is much larger, so this may be a read error. The sample holds other DNA sequences that translate to the same CDR3. The CDR3 bases are TGCAAAGCAGGGGGGAACAATGAGCAGTTCTTC. Its translation is CKAGGNNEQFF. The chain joins TRBV29-1 to TRBJ2-1; TRBD1 is a possible D gene (7 bases). Germline assignment: CDR1 SQVTM and CDR2 ANQGSEA. The CDR3 consists of 11 residues.